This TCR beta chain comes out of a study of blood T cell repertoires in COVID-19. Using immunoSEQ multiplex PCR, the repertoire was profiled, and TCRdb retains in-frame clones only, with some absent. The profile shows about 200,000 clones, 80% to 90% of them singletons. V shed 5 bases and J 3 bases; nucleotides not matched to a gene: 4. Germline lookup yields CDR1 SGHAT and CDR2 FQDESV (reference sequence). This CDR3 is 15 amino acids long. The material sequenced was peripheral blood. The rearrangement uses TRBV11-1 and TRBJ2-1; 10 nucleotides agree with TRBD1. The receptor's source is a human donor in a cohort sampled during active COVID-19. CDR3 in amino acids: CASSPGQGIYNEQFF. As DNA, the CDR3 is TGTGCCAGCAGCCCGGGACAGGGGATCTACAATGAGCAGTTCTTC.